This record concerns one T cell receptor (beta chain) sequence. The data were produced by immunoSEQ multiplex PCR, yet TCRdb's version contains in-frame clones alone and is incomplete. The table records about 100,000 clones, about 95% of them present only once. This sample is part of a study of technical replicates of blood from several donors. The V and J ends lost 8 bases and 4 bases respectively, with 16 bases between them. The germline V gene encodes CDR1 SQVTM and CDR2 ANQGSEA. This CDR3 contains 13 residues. The receptor comes from a human donor in good health. This chain connects TRBV29-1 to TRBJ2-3, with D tentatively TRBD2 (5 bases). Material: T cells isolated from PBMCs. The CDR3 here is CSPRGGLSDTQYF. CDR3 nucleotide sequence: TGCAGCCCCCGGGGTGGTCTGTCAGATACGCAGTATTTT.